The clone carrying this T cell receptor beta chain has only a few counts. Its antigen is as yet unknown. These data belong to a study of memory CD4+ T cells and cytomegalovirus serostatus. General study points: The CMV-associated TCR signature appears largely within the CD4+ memory repertoire. CMV serostatus prediction reached median AUC around 0.95, or 0.9 with US-trained model.

The CDR3 has 17 amino acids. Germline CDR1 reads GTSNPN; CDR2 reads SVGIG (reference sequence). The V end lost 2 bases, the J end lost 2 bases, and 19 bases lay between the germline ends. Authors' analysis steps: Out-of-frame sequences were removed, leaving some 2 million distinct TCRbeta sequences. Sequenced by immunoSEQ multiplex PCR; TCRdb stores in-frame clones only, minus some. The V and J calls and the clone size are those of that table, but D and trimming were determined from the DNA. The repertoire holds about 48,000 clones, around 80% seen once, with approximately 0.8% in the top ten. The sort gate was single viable CD3+CD4+CD8-CD45RO+ cells for memory CD4+ T cells. After thawing, CD4+ T cells were positively selected.

The sequence derives from an adult in good health and CMV-seronegative. Specimen: memory CD4+ T cells from blood. The chain combines TRBV30 with TRBJ1-3, with D maybe TRBD1 (5 bases). CDR3 amino acids: CAWSRERGGRPGNTIYF. The DNA for the CDR3 is TGTGCCTGGAGTAGGGAGAGGGGTGGCAGACCTGGAAACACCATATATTTT.